The present TCR beta chain was sequenced within a study of cytomegalovirus exposure and HLA in healthy donors. As concerns this clone: As yet, its antigen is unknown.

The PCR contained 60 Vbeta and 13 Jbeta primers. Measured with immunoSEQ multiplex PCR; TCRdb has only the in-frame clones, and not every one. The table shows 60,000 to 90,000 clones, with about 70% occurring only once. V was trimmed by 5 bases and J by 5 bases, leaving 9 bases between them. CDR3 length: 13 residues. CDR1 is MNHEY and CDR2 is SVGAGI in the germline V gene. Regarding the study as a whole: Within an earlier analysis, most TCR beta V segments proved productive either about 90% or about 30% of the time.

This TCR came from a man aged 35-49 years in good health and CMV-seropositive. The genes are TRBV6-5 and TRBJ2-2; D not resolved. The material sequenced was PBMCs. The CDR3 region has the DNA TGTGCCAGCAGTCAGTTGACAACCGGGGAGCTGTTTTTT. This codes for CASSQLTTGELFF.